The clone carrying this TCR beta chain was picked up a small number of times. The data belong to a study of response to subunit inactivated influenza vaccine. TCRdb reprocessed the RT-PCR reads via MiXCR and lists one record per CDR3 protein. The table records approximately 170,000 distinct CDR3 sequences, over 9.5% of them present only once. This CDR3 has 13 residues. J gave up 5 bases and V 5 bases, and 3 bases lay outside the gene matches. These data were also filed under a second study, of T cells expressing NK-cell markers. That work contributes: TCR beta libraries carry UMIs added by 5'RACE template switching.

The chain combines TRBV12-3 or TRBV12-4 with TRBJ2-3, with 8 bases that match TRBD2. Here the sequenced sample was CD8+ T cells sorted from PBMCs, taken roughly 12 days after vaccination. The source is a man aged 50-60 years who received an inactivated influenza vaccine. Here the CDR3 DNA reads TGTGCCAGCAGTGGGACTAGGGGAGATACGCAGTATTTT. Translation: CASSGTRGDTQYF.